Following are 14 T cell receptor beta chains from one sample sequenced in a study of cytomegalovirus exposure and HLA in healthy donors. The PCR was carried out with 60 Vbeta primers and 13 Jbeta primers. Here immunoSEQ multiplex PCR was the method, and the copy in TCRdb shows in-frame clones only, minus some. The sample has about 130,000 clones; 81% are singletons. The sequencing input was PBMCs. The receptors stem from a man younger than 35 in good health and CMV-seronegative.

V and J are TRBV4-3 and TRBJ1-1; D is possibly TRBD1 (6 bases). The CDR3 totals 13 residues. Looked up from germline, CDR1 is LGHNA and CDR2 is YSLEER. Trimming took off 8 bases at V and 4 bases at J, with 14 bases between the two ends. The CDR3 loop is CASGPRGGTEAFF. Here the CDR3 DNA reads TGCGCCAGCGGACCGAGGGGGGGCACTGAAGCTTTCTTT.

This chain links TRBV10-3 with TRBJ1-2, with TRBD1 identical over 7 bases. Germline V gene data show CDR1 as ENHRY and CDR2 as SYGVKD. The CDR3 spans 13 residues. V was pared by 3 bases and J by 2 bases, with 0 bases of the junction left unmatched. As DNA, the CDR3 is TGTGCCATCAGTGAAGGGGGCAACTATGGCTACACCTTC. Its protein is CAISEGGNYGYTF.

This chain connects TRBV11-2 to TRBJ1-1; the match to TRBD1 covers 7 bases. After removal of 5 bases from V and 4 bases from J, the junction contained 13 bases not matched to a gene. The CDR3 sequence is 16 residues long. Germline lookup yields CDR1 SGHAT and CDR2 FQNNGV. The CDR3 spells CASSLSSTGVTTEAFF. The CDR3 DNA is TGTGCCAGCAGCCTCTCGTCTACAGGGGTAACCACTGAAGCTTTCTTT.

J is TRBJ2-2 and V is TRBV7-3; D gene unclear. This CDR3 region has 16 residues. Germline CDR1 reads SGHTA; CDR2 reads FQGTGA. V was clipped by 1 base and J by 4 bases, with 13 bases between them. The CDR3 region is CASSLNPRQVTGELFF. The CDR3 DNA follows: TGTGCCAGCAGCTTAAACCCCCGGCAGGTCACCGGGGAGCTGTTTTTT.

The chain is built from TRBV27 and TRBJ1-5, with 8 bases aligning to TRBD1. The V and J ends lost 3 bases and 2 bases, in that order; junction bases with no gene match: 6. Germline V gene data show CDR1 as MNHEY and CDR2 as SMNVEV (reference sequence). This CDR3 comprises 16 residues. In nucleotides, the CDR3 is TGTGCCAGCAGTTTGGGGGCAGGGGGCGGCAATCAGCCCCAGCATTTT. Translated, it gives CASSLGAGGGNQPQHF.

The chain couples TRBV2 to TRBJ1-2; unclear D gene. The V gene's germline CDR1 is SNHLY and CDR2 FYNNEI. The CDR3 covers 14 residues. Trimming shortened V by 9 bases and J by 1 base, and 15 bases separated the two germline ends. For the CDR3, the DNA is TGTGCCAGTCCTTCTACGGGGATTAACTATGGCTACACCTTC. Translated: CASPSTGINYGYTF.

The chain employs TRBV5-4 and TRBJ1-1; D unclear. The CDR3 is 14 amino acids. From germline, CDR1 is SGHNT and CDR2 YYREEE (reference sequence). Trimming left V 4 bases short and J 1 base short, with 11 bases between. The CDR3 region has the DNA TGTGCCAGCAGCCTTCATGGGAGGAACACTGAAGCTTTCTTT. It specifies CASSLHGRNTEAFF.

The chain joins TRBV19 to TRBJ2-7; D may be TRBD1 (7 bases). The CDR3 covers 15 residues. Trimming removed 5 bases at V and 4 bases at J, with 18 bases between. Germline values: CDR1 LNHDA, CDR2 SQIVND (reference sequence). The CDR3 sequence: CASSPQGRPWYEQYF. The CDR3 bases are TGTGCCAGTAGTCCACAGGGGAGGCCTTGGTACGAGCAGTACTTC.

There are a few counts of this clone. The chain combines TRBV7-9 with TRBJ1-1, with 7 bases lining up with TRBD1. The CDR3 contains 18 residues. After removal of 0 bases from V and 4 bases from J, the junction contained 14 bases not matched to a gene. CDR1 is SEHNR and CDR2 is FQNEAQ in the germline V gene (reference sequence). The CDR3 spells CASSLAYPTGKVPTEAFF. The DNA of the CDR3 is TGTGCCAGCAGCTTAGCTTACCCGACAGGGAAGGTACCCACTGAAGCTTTCTTT.

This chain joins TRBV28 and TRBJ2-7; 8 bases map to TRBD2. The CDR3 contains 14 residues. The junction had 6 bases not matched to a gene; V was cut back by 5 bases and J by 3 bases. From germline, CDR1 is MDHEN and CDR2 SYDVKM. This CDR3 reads CASSSGGPIYEQYF. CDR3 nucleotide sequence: TGTGCCAGCAGTAGCGGGGGACCCATCTACGAGCAGTACTTC.

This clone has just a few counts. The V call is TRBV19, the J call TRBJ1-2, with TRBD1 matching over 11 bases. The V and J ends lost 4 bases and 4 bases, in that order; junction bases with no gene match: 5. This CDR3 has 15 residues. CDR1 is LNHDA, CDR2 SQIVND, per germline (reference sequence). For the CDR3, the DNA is TGTGCCAGTAGTACCTCCGGGACAGGGGGCTATGGCTACACCTTC. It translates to CASSTSGTGGYGYTF.

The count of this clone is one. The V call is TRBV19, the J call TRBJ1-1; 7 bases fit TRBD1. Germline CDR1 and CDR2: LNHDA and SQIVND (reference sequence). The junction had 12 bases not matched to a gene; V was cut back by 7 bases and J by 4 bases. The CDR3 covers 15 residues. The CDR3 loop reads CASTPYVGTATEAFF. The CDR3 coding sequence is TGTGCCAGTACCCCCTATGTGGGGACAGCCACTGAAGCTTTCTTT.

CDR3 in amino acids: CASGGPRNTIYF. In DNA form, the CDR3 reads TGTGCCAGCGGCGGGCCCCGAAACACCATATATTTT. The chain links TRBV9 to TRBJ1-3; D gene uncertain. The CDR3 runs 12 residues. Looked up from germline, CDR1 is SGDLS and CDR2 is YYNGEE. V was trimmed by 7 bases and J by 5 bases, leaving 10 bases between them.

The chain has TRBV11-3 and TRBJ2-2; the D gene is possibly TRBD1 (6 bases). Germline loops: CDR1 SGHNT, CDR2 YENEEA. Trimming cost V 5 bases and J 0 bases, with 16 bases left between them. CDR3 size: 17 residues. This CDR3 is CASSGRAGTTNTGELFF. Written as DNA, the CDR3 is TGTGCCAGCAGCGGTAGGGCCGGGACAACGAACACCGGGGAGCTGTTTTTT.